This is a list of T cell receptor beta chains from one sample in a study of cytomegalovirus exposure and HLA in healthy donors. Here immunoSEQ multiplex PCR was the method, and the copy in TCRdb shows in-frame clones only, minus some. In the table there are 120,000 or so clones, 75% to 80% of which are singletons. Sequencing was performed on PBMCs. These receptors originate from a woman in her thirties or forties in good health and CMV-seronegative. CDR3s include the opening cysteine and the closing phenylalanine or tryptophan. The D gene is left open where the match is weak. Size values are once, few and many counts, or a class for expanded clones, and some rows have none.

J gene: TRBJ1-4
V gene: TRBV4-2
clone size: NA
D gene: NA
CDR3 protein: CASSQGQEGYEKLFF
CDR3 DNA: TGTGCCAGCAGCCAAGGCCAGGAAGGTTATGAAAAACTGTTTTTT

J gene: TRBJ2-7
V gene: TRBV6-1
clone size: NA
D gene: TRBD1
CDR3 protein: CASRTGSSSYEQYF
CDR3 DNA: TGTGCCAGCAGGACAGGGTCTAGCTCCTACGAGCAGTACTTC

J gene: TRBJ1-2
V gene: TRBV7-9
clone size: once
D gene: NA
CDR3 protein: CSSSLAGGYTF
CDR3 DNA: TGTTCCAGCAGCTTAGCGGGCGGCTACACCTTC

J gene: TRBJ2-1
V gene: TRBV19
clone size: few
D gene: TRBD2
CDR3 protein: CASSIGTSGYNEQFF
CDR3 DNA: TGTGCCAGTAGTATAGGTACTAGCGGATACAATGAGCAGTTCTTC

J gene: TRBJ2-5
V gene: TRBV5-1
clone size: NA
D gene: NA
CDR3 protein: CASSWVAAPGETQYF
CDR3 DNA: TGCGCCAGCAGCTGGGTCGCAGCACCGGGGGAGACCCAGTACTTC

J gene: TRBJ2-7
V gene: TRBV23-1
clone size: NA
D gene: NA
CDR3 protein: CAIWSPYF
CDR3 DNA: TGCGCCATCTGGAGTCCGTACTTC

J gene: TRBJ2-5
V gene: TRBV7-2
clone size: NA
D gene: NA
CDR3 protein: CASSLVQAQYF
CDR3 DNA: TGTGCCAGCAGCTTAGTCCAGGCCCAGTACTTC

J gene: TRBJ1-1
V gene: TRBV2
clone size: NA
D gene: NA
CDR3 protein: CASSDTTASTEAFF
CDR3 DNA: TGTGCCAGCAGTGACACAACAGCTTCCACTGAAGCTTTCTTT

J gene: TRBJ1-5
V gene: TRBV5-8
clone size: NA
D gene: NA
CDR3 protein: CASSLLGGGYQPQHF
CDR3 DNA: TGTGCCAGCAGCTTATTGGGGGGAGGGTATCAGCCCCAGCATTTT

J gene: TRBJ2-2
V gene: TRBV7-2
clone size: NA
D gene: TRBD2
CDR3 protein: CASRLSGGFDGELFF
CDR3 DNA: TGTGCCAGCAGGTTGAGCGGGGGGTTTGACGGGGAGCTGTTTTTT

J gene: TRBJ2-7
V gene: TRBV19
clone size: NA
D gene: TRBD2
CDR3 protein: CASSFASGHYEQYF
CDR3 DNA: TGTGCCAGTAGTTTCGCTAGCGGACACTACGAGCAGTACTTC

J gene: TRBJ2-6
V gene: TRBV7-9
clone size: NA
D gene: NA
CDR3 protein: CASLSGANVLTF
CDR3 DNA: TGTGCCAGCCTATCAGGGGCCAACGTCCTGACTTTC

J gene: TRBJ1-1
V gene: TRBV19
clone size: NA
D gene: NA
CDR3 protein: CASSSTGQFTEAFF
CDR3 DNA: TGTGCCAGTAGCTCCACAGGACAGTTCACTGAAGCTTTCTTT

J gene: TRBJ2-7
V gene: TRBV9
clone size: NA
D gene: TRBD1
CDR3 protein: CASSVGDSYYEQYF
CDR3 DNA: TGTGCCAGCAGCGTAGGGGACAGCTACTACGAGCAGTACTTC

J gene: TRBJ2-3
V gene: TRBV4-2
clone size: NA
D gene: TRBD2
CDR3 protein: CASSQSSGAGADTQYF
CDR3 DNA: TGTGCCAGCAGCCAGAGTAGCGGGGCGGGGGCAGATACGCAGTATTTT

J gene: TRBJ1-5
V gene: TRBV21-1
clone size: NA
D gene: NA
CDR3 protein: CASSKEGGRDQPQHF
CDR3 DNA: TGTGCCAGCAGCAAAGAGGGGGGGAGGGATCAGCCCCAGCATTTT